Following are 16 T cell receptor beta chains from one sample sequenced in a study of identical twins. Each CDR3 protein is one row after TCRdb ran MiXCR on the 5' RACE reads. This table has hundreds of thousands of distinct CDR3 sequences, around 5.7% appearing once. The specimen sequenced was naive T cells sorted from blood. Source of these receptors: a man younger than 35 in good health.

The J gene is TRBJ2-7, the V gene TRBV6-2 or TRBV6-3, with D unclear. Germline CDR1 and CDR2: MNHEY and SVGEGT. The CDR3 loop spans 12 amino acids. V dropped 6 bases and J dropped 6 bases, with 12 bases sitting between them. Here the CDR3 reads CASRFPKPEQYV. The CDR3 coding sequence is TGTGCCAGCAGATTTCCCAAGCCCGAGCAGTACGTC.

This chain joins TRBV4-2 and TRBJ1-2; TRBD1 is a possible D gene (5 bases). The CDR3 contains 11 residues. CDR1 and CDR2 (germline): LGHNA, YNFKEQ. V lost 1 base and J lost 12, with 9 bases in between. The DNA of the CDR3 is TGTGCCAGCAGCCAAGCCGGGGGAAACACCTTC. This gives the protein CASSQAGGNTF.

This clonotype has more than one count but fewer than ten. This chain joins TRBV7-2 and TRBJ2-7; tentatively, D is TRBD2 (5 bases). The CDR3 is 15 residues long. CDR1 and CDR2 from the germline V gene are SGHTA and FQGNSA. Trimming shortened V by 1 base and J by 2 bases, and 12 bases separated the two germline ends. CDR3 region: CASSLELAAAYEQYF. CDR3 DNA: TGTGCCAGCAGCTTAGAGCTAGCAGCTGCCTACGAGCAGTACTTC. Full variable domain (outside the CDR3, taken from reference TRBV7-2 and TRBJ2-7): GAGVSQSPSNKVTEKGKDVELRCDPISGHTALYWYRQSLGQGLEFLIYFQGNSAPDKSGLPSDRFSAERTGGSVSTLTIQRTQQEDSAVYLCASSLELAAAYEQYFGPGTRLTVT.

This clonotype has a count of ten or more. V is TRBV9 and J is TRBJ2-5; perhaps TRBD2 as D (6 bases). Germline V lookup: CDR1 SGDLS, CDR2 YYNGEE. V was clipped by 4 bases and J by 4 bases, with 14 bases between them. The CDR3 has 14 residues. DNA of the CDR3: TGTGCCAGCAGCCCCCGGGCGGGGCGAGAGACCCAGTACTTC. Protein: CASSPRAGRETQYF. Filled out from reference TRBV9 and TRBJ2-5, the complete variable domain reads DSGVTQTPKHLITATGQRVTLRCSPRSGDLSVYWYQQSLDQGLQFLIQYYNGEERAKGNILERFSAQQFPDLHSELNLSSLELGDSALYFCASSPRAGRETQYFGPGTRLLVL.

This clonotype has more than one count but fewer than ten. CDR3 sequence (DNA): TGTGCCAGTCCTAGCGGATCTAAGGGCGAGCAGTACGTC. It yields the protein CASPSGSKGEQYV. This rearrangement joins TRBV2 to TRBJ2-7; 7 nucleotides agree with TRBD2. V shed 9 bases and J 6 bases; nucleotides not matched to a gene: 11. In germline, CDR1 is SNHLY, CDR2 FYNNEI. This CDR3 comprises 13 residues.

This clonotype was observed at least ten times. This chain uses TRBV12-3 or TRBV12-4 with TRBJ1-1; D call uncertain. V was cut by 3 bases and J by 7 bases, with 9 bases left in between. The CDR3 consists of 12 residues. In nucleotides, the CDR3 is TGTGCCAGCAGTTTCGAGGGAAGTGAAGCTTTCTTT. Its protein product is CASSFEGSEAFF.

This clonotype came up many times. The rearrangement uses TRBV28 and TRBJ2-1; 9 nucleotides match TRBD2. The CDR3 contains 15 residues. The germline CDR1 and CDR2 sequences are MDHEN and SYDVKM. V was clipped by 8 bases and J by 7 bases; unmatched bases: 12. The CDR3 nucleotides read TGTGCCAGCTTACCCTCCGGGCGGGGGGGGAATGAGCAGTTCTTC. Translated, it gives CASLPSGRGGNEQFF.

Notes on this clonotype: A much more abundant neighbour one base away suggests this may be a read error. The chain is built from TRBV12-3 or TRBV12-4 and TRBJ1-6; D call uncertain. CDR3 length equals 14 residues. Trimming stripped 5 bases from V and 10 bases from J, with 15 bases between. CDR3 bases: TGTGCCAGCAGTGTAATGGGAAGTCAGTCACCCCTCCACTTT. Amino acids: CASSVMGSQSPLHF.

The J gene is TRBJ2-1, the V gene TRBV5-1; TRBD1 matches 7 bases. V shed 4 bases, J shed 9 bases, and the junction held 10 bases outside the gene matches. The CDR3 extends over 14 amino acids. Germline values: CDR1 SGHRS, CDR2 YFSETQ. This chain's CDR3 is CASSLGTAHGEQFF. The DNA of the CDR3 is TGCGCCAGCAGCCTCGGGACAGCCCACGGTGAGCAGTTCTTC.

This clonotype was seen many times. The chain is built from TRBV12-3 or TRBV12-4 and TRBJ1-5; D perhaps matches TRBD1 (5 bases). The CDR3 runs to 14 residues. Trimming took 3 bases from V and 5 from J, leaving 11 bases between them. In nucleotides, the CDR3 is TGTGCCAGCAGTTTTGAAGGGGAGTATCAGCCCCAGCATTTT. Translated: CASSFEGEYQPQHF.

The table lists this clonotype with a few counts. V is TRBV9 and J is TRBJ2-3; D may be TRBD1 (6 bases). This CDR3 is 15 amino acids long. The germline gives CDR1 SGDLS, CDR2 YYNGEE. Trimming took off 3 bases at V and 9 bases at J, with 20 bases between the two ends. CDR3 in DNA: TGTGCCAGCAGCGCCGGGACACCTTGGGATGGGACGCAGTATTTT. It encodes CASSAGTPWDGTQYF.

In its sample, this clonotype was seen many times. The V gene is TRBV12-3 or TRBV12-4, the J gene TRBJ2-7; 7 bases map to TRBD2. The CDR3 spans 13 residues. The V and J ends lost 8 bases and 3 bases, in that order; junction bases with no gene match: 7. DNA for the CDR3: TGTGCCAGCCAGAAGGGAGGGAACTACGAGCAGTACTTC. This sequence encodes CASQKGGNYEQYF.

The V call is TRBV20-1, the J call TRBJ2-1; D is perhaps TRBD1 or TRBD2 (6 bases each). Trimming took off 1 base at V and 7 bases at J, with 14 bases between the two ends. CDR1 is DFQATT and CDR2 is SNEGSKA in the germline V gene (reference sequence). The CDR3 spans 14 residues. The CDR3 DNA is TGCAGTGCTAGAGCAAGGGGGACTTGGAATGAGCAGTTCTTC. Its protein is CSARARGTWNEQFF.

The J gene is TRBJ2-2, the V gene TRBV14; 7 bases map to TRBD1. From germline, CDR1 is SGHDN and CDR2 FVKESK. This CDR3 spans 15 amino acids. V trimming: 4 bases; J trimming: 4 bases; junction bases outside the gene matches: 6. The CDR3 bases are TGTGCCAGCAGCCGTACTCAGGGGGTCACCGGGGAGCTGTTTTTT. The encoded protein is CASSRTQGVTGELFF.

This clonotype has at least ten counts. This chain joins TRBV28 and TRBJ2-1; TRBD1 agrees at 10 bases. The CDR3 runs to 15 residues. Germline CDR1 MDHEN, CDR2 SYDVKM. Unmatched junction bases numbered 7, after V lost 5 bases and J lost 6 bases. The CDR3, as DNA: TGTGCCAGCAGTCCCAGACAGGGGGCGGTCAATGAGCAGTTCTTC. Amino acid sequence: CASSPRQGAVNEQFF.

There are a few counts of this clonotype. The chain carries TRBV30 and TRBJ2-3, with 15 bases matching TRBD2. The CDR3 is 17 amino acids. V trimming: 2 bases; J trimming: 1 base; junction bases outside the gene matches: 4. Germline assignment: CDR1 GTSNPN and CDR2 SVGIG (reference sequence). The CDR3 protein is CAWSQGLAGGGTDTQYF. CDR3 DNA: TGTGCCTGGAGTCAGGGACTAGCGGGAGGAGGCACAGATACGCAGTATTTT.